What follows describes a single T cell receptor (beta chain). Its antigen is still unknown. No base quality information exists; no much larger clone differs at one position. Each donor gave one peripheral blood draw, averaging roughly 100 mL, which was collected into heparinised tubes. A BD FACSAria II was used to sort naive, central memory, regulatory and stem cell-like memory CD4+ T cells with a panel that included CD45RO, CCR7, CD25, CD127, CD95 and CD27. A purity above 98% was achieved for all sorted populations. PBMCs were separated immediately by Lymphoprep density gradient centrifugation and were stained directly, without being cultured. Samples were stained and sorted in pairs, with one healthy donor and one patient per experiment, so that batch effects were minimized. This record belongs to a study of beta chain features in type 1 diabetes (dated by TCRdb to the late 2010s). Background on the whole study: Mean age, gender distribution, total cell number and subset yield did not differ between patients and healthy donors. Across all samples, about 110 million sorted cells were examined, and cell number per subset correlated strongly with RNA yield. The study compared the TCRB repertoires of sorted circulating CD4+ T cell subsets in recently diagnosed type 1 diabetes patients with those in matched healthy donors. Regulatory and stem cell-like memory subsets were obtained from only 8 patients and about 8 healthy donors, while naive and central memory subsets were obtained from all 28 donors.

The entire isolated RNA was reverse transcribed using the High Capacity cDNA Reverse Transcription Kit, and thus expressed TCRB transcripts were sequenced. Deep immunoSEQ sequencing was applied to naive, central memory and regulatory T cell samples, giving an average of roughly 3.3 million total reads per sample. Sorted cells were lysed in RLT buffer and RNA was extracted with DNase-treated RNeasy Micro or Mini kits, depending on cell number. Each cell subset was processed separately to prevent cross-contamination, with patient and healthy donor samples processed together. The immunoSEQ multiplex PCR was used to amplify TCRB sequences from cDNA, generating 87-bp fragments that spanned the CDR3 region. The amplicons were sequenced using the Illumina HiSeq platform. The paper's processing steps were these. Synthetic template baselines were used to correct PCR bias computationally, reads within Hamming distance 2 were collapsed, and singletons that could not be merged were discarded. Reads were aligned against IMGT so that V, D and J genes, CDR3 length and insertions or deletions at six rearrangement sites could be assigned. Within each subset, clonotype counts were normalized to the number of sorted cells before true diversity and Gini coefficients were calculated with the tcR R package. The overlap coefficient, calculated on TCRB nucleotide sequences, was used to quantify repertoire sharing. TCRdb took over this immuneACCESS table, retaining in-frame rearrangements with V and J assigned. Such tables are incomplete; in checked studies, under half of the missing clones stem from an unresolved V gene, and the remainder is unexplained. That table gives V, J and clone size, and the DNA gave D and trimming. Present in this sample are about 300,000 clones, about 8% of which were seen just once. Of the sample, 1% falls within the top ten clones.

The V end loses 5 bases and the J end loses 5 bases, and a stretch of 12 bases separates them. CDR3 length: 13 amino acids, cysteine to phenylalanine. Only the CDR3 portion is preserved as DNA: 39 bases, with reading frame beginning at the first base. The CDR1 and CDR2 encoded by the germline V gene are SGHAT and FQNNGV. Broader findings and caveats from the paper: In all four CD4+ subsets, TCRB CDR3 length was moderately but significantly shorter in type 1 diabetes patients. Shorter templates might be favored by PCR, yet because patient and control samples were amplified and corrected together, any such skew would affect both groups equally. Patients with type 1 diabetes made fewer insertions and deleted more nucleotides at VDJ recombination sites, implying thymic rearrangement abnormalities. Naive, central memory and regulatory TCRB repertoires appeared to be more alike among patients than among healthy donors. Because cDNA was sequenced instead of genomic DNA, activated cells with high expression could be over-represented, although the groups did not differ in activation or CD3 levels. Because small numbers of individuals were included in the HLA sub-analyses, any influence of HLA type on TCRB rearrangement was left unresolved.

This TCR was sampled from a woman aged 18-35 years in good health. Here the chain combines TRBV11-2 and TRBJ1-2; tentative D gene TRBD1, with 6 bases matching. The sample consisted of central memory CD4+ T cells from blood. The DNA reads TGTGCCAGCAGCACCAGACAGGCGTATGGCTACACCTTC. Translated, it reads CASSTRQAYGYTF. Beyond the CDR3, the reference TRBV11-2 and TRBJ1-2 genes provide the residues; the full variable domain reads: EAGVAQSPRYKIIEKRQSVAFWCNPISGHATLYWYQQILGQGPKLLIQFQNNGVVDDSQLPKDRFSAERLKGVDSTLKIQPAKLEDSAVYLCASSTRQAYGYTFGSGTRLTVV.